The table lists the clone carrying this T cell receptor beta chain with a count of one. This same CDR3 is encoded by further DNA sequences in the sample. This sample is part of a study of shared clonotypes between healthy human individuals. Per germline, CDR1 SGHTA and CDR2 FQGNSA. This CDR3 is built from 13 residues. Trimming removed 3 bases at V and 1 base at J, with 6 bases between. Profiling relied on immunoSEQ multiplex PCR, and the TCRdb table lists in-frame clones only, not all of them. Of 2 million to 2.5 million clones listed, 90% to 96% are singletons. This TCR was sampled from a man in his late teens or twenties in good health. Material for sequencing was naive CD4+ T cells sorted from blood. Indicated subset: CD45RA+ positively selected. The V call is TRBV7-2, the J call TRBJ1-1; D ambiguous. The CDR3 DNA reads TGTGCCAGCAGCTTTAGGCAGAACACTGAAGCTTTCTTT. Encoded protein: CASSFRQNTEAFF. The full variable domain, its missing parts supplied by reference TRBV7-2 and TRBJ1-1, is GAGVSQSPSNKVTEKGKDVELRCDPISGHTALYWYRQSLGQGLEFLIYFQGNSAPDKSGLPSDRFSAERTGGSVSTLTIQRTQQEDSAVYLCASSFRQNTEAFFGQGTRLTVV.